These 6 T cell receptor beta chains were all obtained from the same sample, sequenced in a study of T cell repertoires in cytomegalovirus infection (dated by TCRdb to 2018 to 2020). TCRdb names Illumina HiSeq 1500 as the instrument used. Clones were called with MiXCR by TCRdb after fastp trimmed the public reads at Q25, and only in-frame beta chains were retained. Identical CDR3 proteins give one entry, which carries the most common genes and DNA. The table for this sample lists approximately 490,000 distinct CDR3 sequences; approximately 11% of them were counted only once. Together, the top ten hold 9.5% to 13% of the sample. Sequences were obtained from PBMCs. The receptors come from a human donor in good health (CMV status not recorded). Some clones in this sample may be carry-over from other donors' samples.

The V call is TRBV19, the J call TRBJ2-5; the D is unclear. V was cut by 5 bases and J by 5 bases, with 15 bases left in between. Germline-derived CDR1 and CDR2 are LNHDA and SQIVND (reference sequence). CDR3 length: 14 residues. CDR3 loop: CASSVTYPEETQYF. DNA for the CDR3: TGTGCCAGTAGTGTCACCTACCCCGAGGAGACCCAGTACTTC.

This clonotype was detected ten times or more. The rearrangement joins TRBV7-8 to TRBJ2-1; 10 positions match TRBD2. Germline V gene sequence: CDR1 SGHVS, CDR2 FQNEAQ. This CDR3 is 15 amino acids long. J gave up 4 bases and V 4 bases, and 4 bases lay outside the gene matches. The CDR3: CASSSIAGGYNEQFF. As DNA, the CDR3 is TGTGCCAGCAGCTCTATAGCGGGAGGATACAATGAGCAGTTCTTC.

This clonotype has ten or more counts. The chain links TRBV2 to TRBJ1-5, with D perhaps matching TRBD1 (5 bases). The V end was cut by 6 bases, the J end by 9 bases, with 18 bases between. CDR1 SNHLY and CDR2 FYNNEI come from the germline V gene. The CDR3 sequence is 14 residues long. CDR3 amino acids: CASRSREELRPQHF. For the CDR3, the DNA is TGTGCCAGCAGGAGCAGGGAGGAATTGCGGCCCCAGCATTTT.

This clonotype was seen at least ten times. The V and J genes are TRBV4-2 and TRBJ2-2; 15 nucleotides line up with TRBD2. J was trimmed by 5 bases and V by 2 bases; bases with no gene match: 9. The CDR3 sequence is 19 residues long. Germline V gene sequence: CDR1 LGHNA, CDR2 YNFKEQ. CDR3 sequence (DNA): TGTGCCAGCAGCCAACCCGTCGGACTAGCGGGGGGGCTTACCGGGGAGCTGTTTTTT. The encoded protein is CASSQPVGLAGGLTGELFF.

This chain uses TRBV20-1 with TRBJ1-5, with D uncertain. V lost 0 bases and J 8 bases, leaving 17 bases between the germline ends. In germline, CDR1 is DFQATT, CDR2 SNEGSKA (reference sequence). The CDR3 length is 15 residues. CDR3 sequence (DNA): TGCAGTGCTAGAGATTCTGGGCCTCCCGGGGAGCCCCAGCATTTT. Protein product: CSARDSGPPGEPQHF.

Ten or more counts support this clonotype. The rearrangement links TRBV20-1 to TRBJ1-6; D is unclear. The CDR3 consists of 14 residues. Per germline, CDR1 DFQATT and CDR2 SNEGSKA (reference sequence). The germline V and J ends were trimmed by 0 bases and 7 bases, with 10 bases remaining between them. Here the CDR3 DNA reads TGCAGTGCTAGAGATGGGTCTCCAAATTCACCCCTCCACTTT. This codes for CSARDGSPNSPLHF.